The clone carrying this T cell receptor beta chain was seen a single time. This record belongs to a study of cytomegalovirus exposure and HLA in healthy donors. PCR primers comprised 60 Vbeta and 13 Jbeta primers. TCRdb's copy holds only in-frame clones and misses some; the assay was immunoSEQ multiplex PCR. Of approximately 160,000 clones in the sample, approximately 77% were seen once. CDR1 is SGHVS, CDR2 FNYEAQ, per germline. The CDR3 length is 17 residues. Trimming removed 2 bases at V and 0 bases at J, with 14 bases between. V gene TRBV7-6 combines with J gene TRBJ2-1; perhaps TRBD1 as D (6 bases). The TCR was taken from a male donor in good health and CMV-seronegative. Material: PBMCs. In nucleotides, the CDR3 is TGTGCCAGCAGCTTATGTGACATGGACAGCTCCTACAATGAGCAGTTCTTC. It yields the protein CASSLCDMDSSYNEQFF.